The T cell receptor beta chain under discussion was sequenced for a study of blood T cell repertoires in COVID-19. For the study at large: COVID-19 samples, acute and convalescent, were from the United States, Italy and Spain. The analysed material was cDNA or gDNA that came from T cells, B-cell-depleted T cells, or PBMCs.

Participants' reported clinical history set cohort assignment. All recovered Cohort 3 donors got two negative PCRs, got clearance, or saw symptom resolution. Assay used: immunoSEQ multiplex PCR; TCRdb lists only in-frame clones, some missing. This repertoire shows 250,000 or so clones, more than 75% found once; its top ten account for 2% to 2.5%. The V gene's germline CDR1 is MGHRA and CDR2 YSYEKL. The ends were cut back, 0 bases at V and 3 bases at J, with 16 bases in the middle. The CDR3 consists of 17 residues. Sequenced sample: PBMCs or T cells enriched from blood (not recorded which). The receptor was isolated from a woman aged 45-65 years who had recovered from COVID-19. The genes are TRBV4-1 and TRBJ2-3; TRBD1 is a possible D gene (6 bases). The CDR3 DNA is TGCGCCAGCAGCCAAGACGGAACAACAGGGTCGACAGATACGCAGTATTTT. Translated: CASSQDGTTGSTDTQYF.